This is a list of T cell receptor beta chains from one sample in a study of cytomegalovirus exposure and HLA in healthy donors. TCRdb keeps only in-frame clones here, not all; method: immunoSEQ multiplex PCR. The top ten hold approximately 1.5% of the sample, which has about 98,000 clones, around 80% seen once. The sample consisted of PBMCs. The receptors originated from a man in his forties in good health and CMV-seronegative. The CDR3 runs from the conserved cysteine through the conserved F or W. The D gene is left open where the match is weak. The size of a clone is reported for some rows only, either as once, few or many, or as a class for expanded clones.

j_call d_call clone_size v_call cdr3_nt cdr3_aa
TRBJ1-6 NA once TRBV19 TGTGCCAGTTCACTGAATTCACCCCTCCACTTT CASSLNSPLHF
TRBJ1-2 NA NA TRBV29-1 TGCAGCGTTGGAGGCAACTATGGCTACACCTTC CSVGGNYGYTF
TRBJ2-3 TRBD2 NA TRBV29-1 TGCAGCGTTGAGGGACTAGCGGGGGTAATCCACAATACGCAGTATTTT CSVEGLAGVIHNTQYF
TRBJ2-3 NA once TRBV5-1 TGCGCCAGCAGCTTGGAGAGGTTATCCCCAGATACGCAGTATTTT CASSLERLSPDTQYF
TRBJ1-5 NA NA TRBV30 TGTGCCTTCAACAGGGACAATCAGCCCCAGCATTTT CAFNRDNQPQHF
TRBJ2-3 NA NA TRBV5-1 TGCGCCAGCAGCTTGGAGGGGGTCACAGATACGCAGTATTTT CASSLEGVTDTQYF
TRBJ1-5 NA NA TRBV19 TGTGCCACACAGGTTAATAGCAATCAGCCCCAGCATTTT CATQVNSNQPQHF
TRBJ2-3 NA NA TRBV7-2 TGTGCCAGCAGCGAACGACAGACCCGAATCGCAGATACGCAGTATTTT CASSERQTRIADTQYF
TRBJ1-4 NA NA TRBV11-2 TGTGCCAGCAGCAAATTCGACAGTCTTAATGAAAAACTGTTTTTT CASSKFDSLNEKLFF
TRBJ2-1 TRBD2 NA TRBV13 TGTGCCAGCAGCTACGGGGGGGTATACAATGAGCAGTTCTTC CASSYGGVYNEQFF
TRBJ1-4 NA NA TRBV6-1 TGTGCCAGCAGGAGATGGACATCAAGTAATGAAAAACTGTTTTTT CASRRWTSSNEKLFF
TRBJ2-7 NA NA TRBV10-1 TGCGCCAGCAGTGACTCCTCGGGGGGCAAGTACTTC CASSDSSGGKYF
TRBJ2-7 TRBD1 once TRBV10-3 TGTGCCATCAGTGTTGCCGGGACAGAGTACGAGCAGTACTTC CAISVAGTEYEQYF
TRBJ1-6 NA NA TRBV6-5 TGTGCCAGCAGTTATCAGGGTGGGGCTTCACCCCTCCACTTT CASSYQGGASPLHF
TRBJ2-7 TRBD2 NA TRBV28 TGTGCCAGCAGTGGATTAGCGGGGGGGTTCTCCTACGAGCAGTACTTC CASSGLAGGFSYEQYF
TRBJ2-6 TRBD1 NA TRBV2 TGTGCCAGCAGTCGGGACAGCCCCTGGTCTGGGGCCAACGTCCTGACTTTC CASSRDSPWSGANVLTF
TRBJ2-5 TRBD1 once TRBV19 TGTGCCAGTAGTATAGGCGGACAGGGTGGAGAGACCCAGTACTTC CASSIGGQGGETQYF
TRBJ1-2 TRBD1 NA TRBV7-9 TGTGCCAGCAGGTCGGACAGGGAGGCCAACTATGGCTACACCTTC CASRSDREANYGYTF
TRBJ1-5 NA NA TRBV6-5 TGTGCCAGCAGTCACTTTGGGGGGGGAAAGGGTCAGCCCCAGCATTTT CASSHFGGGKGQPQHF
TRBJ1-3 TRBD1 NA TRBV15 TGTGCCACCAGCAGAGATTGGCAGGGGGCGGCTGGAAACACCATATATTTT CATSRDWQGAAGNTIYF
TRBJ1-1 NA once TRBV15 TGTGCCACCAGCAGAGACATTGTTACGGGAGCTTTCTTT CATSRDIVTGAFF
TRBJ2-2 NA NA TRBV6-1 TGTGCCAGCAGAAAGACAGGACTGAACACCGGGGAGCTGTTTTTT CASRKTGLNTGELFF
TRBJ1-1 NA NA TRBV5-6 TGTGCCAGCAGCCTGGTGGCAATGAACACTGAAGCTTTCTTT CASSLVAMNTEAFF
TRBJ1-1 NA NA TRBV5-4 TGTGCCAGCAGCTTCTTGGGCTTGAACACTGAAGCTTTCTTT CASSFLGLNTEAFF
TRBJ1-3 TRBD1 NA TRBV28 TGTGCCAGCAGGTCCCTCCTGCCAGGGGGTTCTGGAAACACCATATATTTT CASRSLLPGGSGNTIYF
TRBJ1-1 TRBD1 NA TRBV5-1 TGCGCCAGCAGCAGGGGACAGGGCACTGAAGCTTTCTTT CASSRGQGTEAFF
TRBJ1-1 NA NA TRBV5-5 TGTGCCAGCAGCTTGGGCCAGATGAACACTGAAGCTTTCTTT CASSLGQMNTEAFF
TRBJ1-5 TRBD1 few TRBV6-1 TGTGCCAGCAGTGCACCGGGACAGAGTAATCAGCCCCAGCATTTT CASSAPGQSNQPQHF
TRBJ1-2 NA NA TRBV7-9 TGTGCCAGCAGCTTATCCCAGGGCTGGGATACTGGCTACACCTTC CASSLSQGWDTGYTF
TRBJ1-3 NA NA TRBV7-8 TGTGCCAGCACCCTAGGCGTGAGAAACACCATATATTTT CASTLGVRNTIYF
TRBJ1-6 NA NA TRBV7-9 TGTTCCAGCAGCTTACCGGGAGCGGCAAATTCACCCCTCCACTTT CSSSLPGAANSPLHF
TRBJ1-6 NA NA TRBV2 TGTGCCAGCGGGCGCCGGCAGGCGGGGGATTCACCCCTCCACTTT CASGRRQAGDSPLHF
TRBJ2-1 TRBD1 few TRBV6-1 TGTGCCAGCAGTGGCGGACAGGGGTATTTCGATGAGCAGTTCTTC CASSGGQGYFDEQFF
TRBJ1-1 NA few TRBV25-1 TGTGCCAGCAGTGAATCACGGTTGAACACTGAAGCTTTCTTT CASSESRLNTEAFF
TRBJ2-1 TRBD2 NA TRBV5-1 TGCGCCAGCAGCTTGGGATGGGGGGGTAATGAGCAGTTCTTC CASSLGWGGNEQFF
TRBJ2-7 TRBD2 NA TRBV7-8 TGTGCCAGCAGCTTATTAAGCGGGGGCTACGAGCAGTACTTC CASSLLSGGYEQYF
TRBJ2-6 NA NA TRBV5-1 TGCGCCAGCCGGTACTCTGGGGCCAACGTCCTGACTTTC CASRYSGANVLTF
TRBJ1-5 NA few TRBV27 TGTGCCAGCAGACGGACAGTTCTGGGTCAGCCCCAGCATTTT CASRRTVLGQPQHF
TRBJ2-1 NA NA TRBV5-4 TGTGCCAGCAGTAATCAGGACAGAGTATTGTACAATGAGCAGTTCTTC CASSNQDRVLYNEQFF
TRBJ1-2 NA once TRBV7-2 TGTGCCAGCAGCTTAGGGGGACTCAACTATGGCTACACCTTC CASSLGGLNYGYTF
TRBJ2-7 TRBD1 NA TRBV5-4 TGTGCCAGCAGCGTGCCGGGACAGGGGGCAGGGTACGAGCAGTACTTC CASSVPGQGAGYEQYF
TRBJ2-5 NA NA TRBV11-2 TGTGCCAGCAGCTGGAGTACCCAAGAGACCCAGTACTTC CASSWSTQETQYF
TRBJ2-3 NA NA TRBV18 TGTGCCAGCTCACCCCGAAGGGAGGCTACGCAGTATTTT CASSPRREATQYF
TRBJ1-2 NA NA TRBV6-1 TGTGCCAGCAGTGAAAGGGGGACAATATCCTATGGCTACACCTTC CASSERGTISYGYTF
TRBJ1-4 TRBD1 NA TRBV5-1 TGCGCCAGCAGTATTGACAGGGGGGACGAAAAACTGTTTTTT CASSIDRGDEKLFF
TRBJ2-7 NA NA TRBV27 TGTGCCAGCAGTCCCAATTGGGGCCGCTCCTACGAGCAGTACTTC CASSPNWGRSYEQYF
TRBJ2-1 TRBD2 once TRBV6-1 TGTGCCAGCAGTGAAGACAGCGGGGGGGCCTACAATGAGCAGTTCTTC CASSEDSGGAYNEQFF
TRBJ2-1 TRBD2 NA TRBV27 TGTGCCAGCAGTTTAGGGCTAGCGGGGAACAATGAGCAGTTCTTC CASSLGLAGNNEQFF
TRBJ1-3 NA NA TRBV5-4 TGTGCCAGCAGCTTGAATCAGGGAGGCTCTGGAAACACCATATATTTT CASSLNQGGSGNTIYF
TRBJ2-7 NA NA TRBV7-9 TGTGCCAGCAGCTTACTTACAGATTACGAGCAGTACTTC CASSLLTDYEQYF